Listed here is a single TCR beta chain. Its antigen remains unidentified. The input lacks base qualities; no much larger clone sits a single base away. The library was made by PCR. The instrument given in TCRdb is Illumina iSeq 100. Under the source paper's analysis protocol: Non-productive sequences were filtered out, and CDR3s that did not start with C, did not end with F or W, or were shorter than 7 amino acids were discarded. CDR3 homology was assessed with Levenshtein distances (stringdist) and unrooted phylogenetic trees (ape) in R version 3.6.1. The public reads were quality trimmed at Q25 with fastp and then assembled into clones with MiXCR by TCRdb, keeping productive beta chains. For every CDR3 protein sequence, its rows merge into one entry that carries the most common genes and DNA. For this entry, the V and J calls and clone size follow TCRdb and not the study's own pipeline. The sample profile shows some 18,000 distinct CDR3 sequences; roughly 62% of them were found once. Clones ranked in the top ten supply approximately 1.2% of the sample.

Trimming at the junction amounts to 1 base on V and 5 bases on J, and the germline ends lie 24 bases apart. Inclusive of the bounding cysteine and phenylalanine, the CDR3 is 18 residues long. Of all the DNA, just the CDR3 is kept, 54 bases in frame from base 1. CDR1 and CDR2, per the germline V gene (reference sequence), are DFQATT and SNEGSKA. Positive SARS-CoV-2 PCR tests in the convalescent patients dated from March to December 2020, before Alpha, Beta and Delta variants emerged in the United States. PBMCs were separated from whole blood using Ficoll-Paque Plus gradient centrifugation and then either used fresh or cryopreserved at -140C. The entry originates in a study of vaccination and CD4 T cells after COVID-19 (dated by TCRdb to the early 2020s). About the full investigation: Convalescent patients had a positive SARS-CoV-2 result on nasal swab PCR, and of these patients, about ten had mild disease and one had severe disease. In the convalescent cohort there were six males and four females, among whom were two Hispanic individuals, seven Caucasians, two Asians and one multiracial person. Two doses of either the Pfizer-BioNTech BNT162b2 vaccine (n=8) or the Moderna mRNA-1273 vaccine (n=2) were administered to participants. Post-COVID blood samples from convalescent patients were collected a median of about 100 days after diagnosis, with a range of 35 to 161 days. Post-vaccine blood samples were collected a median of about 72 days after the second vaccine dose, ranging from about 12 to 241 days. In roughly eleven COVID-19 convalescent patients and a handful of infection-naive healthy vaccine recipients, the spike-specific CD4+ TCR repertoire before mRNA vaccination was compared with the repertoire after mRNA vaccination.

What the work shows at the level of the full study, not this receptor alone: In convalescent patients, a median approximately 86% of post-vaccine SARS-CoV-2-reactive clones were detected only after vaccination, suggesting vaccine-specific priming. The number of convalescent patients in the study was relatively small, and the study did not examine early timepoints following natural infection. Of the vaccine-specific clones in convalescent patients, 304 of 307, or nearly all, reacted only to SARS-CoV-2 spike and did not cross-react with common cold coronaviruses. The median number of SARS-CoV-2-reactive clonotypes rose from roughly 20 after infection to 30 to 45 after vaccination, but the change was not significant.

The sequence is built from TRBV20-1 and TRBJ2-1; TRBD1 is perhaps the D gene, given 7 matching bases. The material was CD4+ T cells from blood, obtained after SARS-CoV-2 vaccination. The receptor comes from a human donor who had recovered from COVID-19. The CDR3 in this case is CSARAPRYSRGAHNEQFF. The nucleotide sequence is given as TGCAGTGCTAGAGCGCCGCGTTATAGCAGGGGGGCCCACAATGAGCAGTTCTTC.